This T cell receptor (beta chain) was recovered during a study of vaccination and CD4 T cells after COVID-19. The Oncomine TCR Beta short-read assay was what sequenced the DNA obtained from cultured CD4+ T cells. TCRdb processed the PCR reads anew with MiXCR; each CDR3 protein has one entry. In the table there are more than 12,000 distinct CDR3 sequences, 40% to 65% of which are singletons. The germline V gene has CDR1 MDHEN and CDR2 SYDVKM. The CDR3 is 12 amino acids. The V end was cut by 6 bases, the J end by 4 bases, with 9 bases between. A remark on this clonotype: Its antigen is as yet unknown.

Treatment reported: roughly ten-day PBMC culture with coronavirus spike peptide pools or control peptides (ViraFEST assay). Material: CD4+ T cells from blood, cultured in vitro. The TCR comes from a human donor who had recovered from COVID-19. The chain is built from TRBV28 and TRBJ1-2; D remains unclear. CDR3 nucleotide sequence: TGTGCCAGCAGCCAGGTCGGCTATGGCTACACCTTC. It codes for CASSQVGYGYTF.